This T cell receptor beta chain stems from a study of cytomegalovirus exposure and HLA in healthy donors (dated by TCRdb to the late 2010s). Study-level background: An earlier analysis of a few hundred of the donors reported over 250 Gb of sequence data and around 100 million unique TCR beta sequences obtained from 180 million or so T cells. High-throughput TCR immunosequencing, statistical association of individual TCRs with disease status, and machine learning were combined to predict cytomegalovirus infection status. All discovery cohort repertoires had been generated using a single sequencing platform. The aim of the study was to test whether cataloging public T cell receptors could identify signatures of past pathogen exposure. Because of strong linkage in the cohort, 5 or 6 DR-DQ haplotypes were treated as single units for association and clustering. Using immunosequencing, the study profiled T cell repertoires from about 620 subjects and related those repertoires to cytomegalovirus serostatus. Of the 398 genotyped donors, 70% to 90% were placed in the genetic ancestry cluster associated with self-reported Caucasian donors. Both class I and class II loci were covered by HLA typing, at four-digit resolution. Typing coverage varied by locus: roughly 620-640 donors for A, B, C, DRB1 and DQB1; approximately 560 for DQA1; approximately 610 for DPA1; roughly 450 for DPB1. Alongside the repertoire data, information on donor age, sex, ethnicity and CMV serostatus was compiled. An earlier analysis of 450 to 750 of the donors used high-throughput TCR beta sequencing to judge whether each TCR beta V gene segment behaved as functional or pseudogenic. Across 300 to 500 genotyped donors of the cohort, an average of about 240,000 unique TCR beta nucleotide sequences per donor were sequenced, and about a sixth of those sequences were non-productive. A later analysis re-examined previously published TCR beta repertoires from just over 650 donors and added high-resolution HLA genotyping to investigate patterns of TCR occurrence. In a later genetic analysis, genome-wide SNP genotypes for 398 of the 666 donors were used, and that subset was treated as a discovery cohort. The later analysis used no new phenotypic data to find candidate immune exposures, relying instead on TCR beta sequences and their occurrence across donors. An early release covering roughly 640 HLA-typed donors comprised 300 to 350 gigabases of sequencing data and around 86 million unique TCR sequences. In addition to the first cohort of 666 subjects, a separate validation cohort of about 120 different subjects was used. Findings and caveats that apply to the study as a whole: In this cohort, only TCR beta chains were sequenced, and detectable features were limited by the absence of alpha or paired-chain data. The only immune exposure information available for the cohort was CMV serostatus. A further reported finding was that TCR beta sequences accurately predicted the HLA-A and HLA-B alleles for most subjects in the first cohort. In vitro tests confirmed that a few of the cytomegalovirus-associated TCR beta chains recognize cytomegalovirus antigens. When HLA alleles, especially DR and DQ, strongly co-occurred, attributing TCR associations to individual alleles was difficult. Linkage disequilibrium might explain the correlated functional status among segregating V segments, but an unknown experimental factor could not be excluded. Because HLA typing was unavailable for some donors at each locus, only the typed subset was used in association tests. A later analysis reported that several top co-occurrence clusters appeared linked to parvovirus B19, influenza, CMV and Epstein-Barr virus. It was suggested by the authors that the approach could potentially be generalized to other disease states and immunological phenotypes. V-gene and J-gene trimming of TCR beta chains was associated with a missense DCLRE1C variant in a later genetic analysis, and the association was replicated in an independent cohort. Specific HLA alleles were associated with more than 15,000 TCR beta sequences at a false discovery rate of 0.05 in a later analysis. A group of highly shared sequence variants was considered likely to be a technical artifact of the sequencing pipeline. Broadly in line with IMGT annotations, most TCR beta V segments showed up in productive rearrangements about 87% or about 30% of the time in an earlier analysis of 587 of the donors. Cytomegalovirus status was reported to be diagnosed by the classifier with high specificity and sensitivity in both the original and validation cohorts. Because counts were too low, fewer than 20 rarely observed V segments, including chromosome 9 orphons, were excluded from the earlier analysis of under 650 of the donors. In a later analysis, HLA-associated TCR beta chains were found to be more clonally expanded and to have lower generation probabilities than equally common non-associated chains. Compared with the roughly 700-donor mean, donors in an Asian-associated ancestry cluster had fewer N-insertions in productive TCRs, according to a later genetic analysis. Most CMV-associated TCR beta chains appeared to be HLA-restricted in a later analysis, and the HLA associations seemed to be driven largely by CMV exposure. The study gave a list of about 150 TCR beta chains associated with cytomegalovirus. While some public TCRs were present in many individuals, most TCR sequences turned up only very rarely across donors. In a later analysis, TCR association rates were found to vary across HLA loci, with the most associated TCRs seen for DRB1 alleles and the fewest for HLA-C alleles. Sequencing depth was assumed to be roughly uniform across donors in the presence/absence analyses, though that assumption may not hold. Some IMGT-functional V segments, including TRBV6-2 and TRBV6-3, could not be told apart with the 87-base-pair reads, so those segments were excluded.

The library relied on the immunoSEQ multiplex PCR assay. A mixture of 60 forward primers for TCR Vbeta segments and 13 reverse primers for TCR Jbeta segments was used in the multiplex PCR. Amplification of the CDR3 region of rearranged TCR beta genes was performed with a multiplex PCR assay on genomic DNA. On the Illumina HiSeq System, the amplified TCR beta libraries were sequenced as 87-base-pair reads. The published analysis was carried out like this. In a later analysis, 77 million or so unique TCR beta chains were counted across the roughly 610 repertoires, and roughly 11 million of these chains were shared by at least two donors. Raw reads were error-corrected and collapsed into unique sequences with a nearest-neighbor algorithm that merged closely related sequences to remove PCR and sequencing errors. To assign V, D and J gene segments, CDR3 sequences were aligned to IMGT reference sequences. For a sequence to be retained, at least a six-nucleotide match to both a V gene segment and a J gene segment was required. Rearrangements were called productive when the CDR3 lacked stop codons and stayed in frame with V and J; all others were non-productive. CDR3 was defined by IMGT convention, running from the second conserved V-encoded cysteine to the conserved J-encoded phenylalanine. The earlier analysis of 550 to 650 of the donors excluded any sequence lacking an unambiguous match to a single V gene segment. An earlier analysis of a few hundred of the donors called V segments functional above 56.7% productive rearrangements and segregating when the between-donor standard deviation exceeded 5%. To diagnose cytomegalovirus status from the catalog of TCR beta chain sequences, a statistical classification framework was built. A later analysis assigned V and J genes by comparing TCR nucleotide sequences with IMGT/GENE-DB human TR gene sequences. The TCRdist pipeline was used in a later analysis to assign CDR3 sequences and most-parsimonious VDJ recombination scenarios. A later analysis defined each TCR beta chain by its CDR3 amino acid sequence plus V-gene family, and excluded reads lacking a unique V-gene family. A later analysis removed 592 highly shared, low-generation-probability nucleotide sequences to deal with suspected cross-contamination and a sequencing artifact. For each public chain, a later analysis derived a clonal expansion index from normalized ranks of inferred template counts within each repertoire. Generation probabilities in a later analysis came from a VDJ recombination model fitted to out-of-frame rearrangements, and those results were checked against IGoR. In a later analysis, TCR-TCR, TCR-HLA and TCR-CMV co-occurrence was scored with hypergeometric tests, and a repertoire-size bias correction was applied to TCR pairs. A later analysis estimated false discovery rates by permuting HLA or CMV assignments 20 times. A later analysis grouped co-occurring TCRs with DBSCAN, adding TCRdist sequence similarity when clustering within HLA-allele-positive subsets. Repertoires with fewer than 30,000 or more than 120,000 public chains were left out of co-occurrence clustering, as were about 5 repertoires with anomalous nucleotide sharing. TCRdb holds this immuneACCESS table with in-frame rearrangements only. Some clones are missing; in checked studies, unresolved V genes explain under half, and the rest has no known cause. The DNA was the basis for D and trimming; V, J and clone size are from that table. This sample's records show around 110,000 clones. Of the sample, around 7% falls within the top ten clones.

For CDR1 and CDR2, the germline V gene lists KGHSY and FQNENV. Trimming accounts for 7 bases at V and 4 bases at J, while the number of junction bases matched to no gene is 11. The CDR3, cysteine through phenylalanine, is 16 amino acids long. Only the CDR3 DNA is retained, 48 bases long and in frame from the first base. The cohort was made up of approximately 670 healthy bone marrow donors. Cohort members were all nominally healthy when sampled, although unrecorded immune exposures were likely present. The donor was CMV seropositive and was included in the group of 250 to 300 seropositive cohort members. Each donor provided a peripheral blood sample, and peripheral blood mononuclear cells were used for TCR beta sequencing. Genomic DNA was extracted from the blood cell samples with the Qiagen DNeasy Blood Extraction Kit. Worth noting for this clone: Its antigen is still unknown.

The receptor chain draws on TRBV16 and TRBJ2-1; 9 of the junction bases match TRBD2. The sequence derives from a man aged 40-49 years in good health and CMV-seropositive. Sequenced sample: PBMCs. Read as DNA, the sequence is TGTGCCAGCACCCCCTTGGCGGGAGGGACATACAATGAGCAGTTCTTC. Protein translation: CASTPLAGGTYNEQFF. The full variable domain, completed from the reference TRBV16 and TRBJ2-1 proteins outside the CDR3, reads GEEVAQTPKHLVRGEGQKAKLYCAPIKGHSYVFWYQQVLKNEFKFLISFQNENVFDETGMPKERFSAKCLPNSPCSLEIQATKLEDSAVYFCASTPLAGGTYNEQFFGPGTRLTVL.